The 23 T cell receptor beta chains below come from one sample, sequenced in a study of T cells in Graves' hyperthyroidism and ophthalmopathy. TCR beta CDR3 sequences were amplified from RNA transcripts. HTBI primers were used for first-round RT-PCR of the TCR CDR3. Each CDR3 protein gets one entry after TCRdb re-called the multiplex PCR reads with MiXCR. The sample contains around 720,000 distinct CDR3 sequences, around a third of which appear only once. Sequenced input: blood. The source is a middle-aged woman with Graves' hyperthyroidism.

CDR3 DNA: TGTGCCACAAAGAGGAGGGAGACGAGCAATCAGCCCCAGCATTTT. Its translation is CATKRRETSNQPQHF. The V and J genes are TRBV19 and TRBJ1-5; the D is unclear. Trimming removed 10 bases from V and 1 base from J, with 17 bases in between. Germline-derived CDR1 and CDR2 are LNHDA and SQIVND (reference sequence). This CDR3 is built from 15 residues. Supplemented by reference TRBV19 and TRBJ1-5, the full variable domain reads DGGITQSPKYLFRKEGQNVTLSCEQNLNHDAMYWYRQDPGQGLRLIYYSQIVNDFQKGDIAEGYSVSREKKESFPLTVTSAQKNPTAFYLCATKRRETSNQPQHFGDGTRLSIL.

This clonotype appeared many times. The chain combines TRBV15 with TRBJ2-7, with TRBD2 as a possible D gene (7 bases). The length of the CDR3 is 13 residues. From germline, CDR1 is LNHNV and CDR2 YYDKDF (reference sequence). The V end was cut by 3 bases, the J end by 6 bases, with 12 bases between. CDR3 nucleotides: TGTGCCACCAGCAGGGACCGGGGGGCCGAGCAGTACTTC. Translated: CATSRDRGAEQYF.

Notes on this clonotype: A much larger clonotype is one base distant, so this may be a read error. The CDR3 ends on some other residue instead of the conserved phenylalanine or tryptophan, so this is likely a read error. The rearrangement uses TRBV29-1 and TRBJ1-1, with a weak D call TRBD1 (5 bases). V lost 0 bases to trimming and J lost 5 bases, with 16 bases between them. CDR1 SQVTM and CDR2 ANQGSEA come from the germline V gene. CDR3 length: 15 residues. The DNA for the CDR3 is TGCAGCGTTGAAGATGTACGGGGGTATAGTACTGAAGCTTTCCTT. This translates into CSVEDVRGYSTEAFL.

This clonotype was observed a handful of times. The chain has TRBV7-2 and TRBJ2-7; 8 positions agree with TRBD1. V lost 5 bases and J lost 2; bases outside the gene matches: 8. The CDR3 loop spans 15 amino acids. Germline CDR1 and CDR2: SGHTA and FQGNSA. CDR3 DNA: TGTGCCAGCAGCCCATCCGGGACAGGCCCCTACGAGCAGTACTTC. Amino acids: CASSPSGTGPYEQYF.

This clonotype was seen many times. The chain links TRBV5-8 to TRBJ2-7; the D is unclear. Trimming removed 0 bases from V and 7 bases from J, with 8 bases in between. The germline CDR1 and CDR2 sequences are SGHTS and YDEGEE. This CDR3 comprises 12 residues. The CDR3 DNA follows: TGTGCCAGCAGCTTGGTTATGGAAGAGCAGTACTTC. Its translation: CASSLVMEEQYF.

This clonotype was counted between two and nine times. The chain joins TRBV6-5 to TRBJ2-5, with 10 bases identical to TRBD1. Germline values: CDR1 MNHEY, CDR2 SVGAGI. The J segment lost 10 bases and the V segment lost 4 bases, leaving 6 bases of the junction unmatched. The CDR3 loop spans 13 amino acids. The CDR3 loop reads CASSSTGTGDQYF. CDR3 sequence (DNA): TGTGCCAGCAGTTCAACCGGGACAGGGGACCAGTACTTC.

V and J are TRBV6-1 and TRBJ2-2; 8 positions agree with TRBD2. The CDR3 extends over 16 amino acids. CDR1 and CDR2 from the germline V gene are MNHNS and SASEGT. Germline trimming cut 4 bases from V and 5 bases from J; bases unmatched to any gene: 9. The CDR3 here is CASSVSGGRNTGELFF. For the CDR3, the DNA is TGTGCCAGCAGTGTCAGTGGCGGGAGGAATACCGGGGAGCTGTTTTTT.

This clonotype was observed a few times. The chain carries TRBV20-1 and TRBJ2-7, with 9 bases lining up with TRBD1. The germline V gene has CDR1 DFQATT and CDR2 SNEGSKA (reference sequence). Germline trimming cut 6 bases from V and 4 bases from J; bases unmatched to any gene: 13. The CDR3 length is 15 residues. CDR3 protein: CSAPEARTGEYEQYF. The CDR3 DNA follows: TGCAGTGCCCCGGAAGCTAGGACAGGGGAGTACGAGCAGTACTTC.

The chain is built from TRBV7-6 and TRBJ2-5; tentative D call: TRBD1 (6 bases). The V gene lost 6 bases and the J gene lost 2 bases, with 16 bases spanning the gap. This CDR3 spans 15 amino acids. Germline CDR1 SGHVS, CDR2 FNYEAQ. The chain's CDR3 is CASSFRGSSQETQYF. The CDR3 DNA is TGTGCCAGCAGTTTTAGGGGGTCGTCTCAAGAGACCCAGTACTTC. Supplemented by reference TRBV7-6 and TRBJ2-5, the full variable domain reads GAGVSQSPRYKVTKRGQDVALRCDPISGHVSLYWYRQALGQGPEFLTYFNYEAQQDKSGLPNDRFSAERPEGSISTLTIQRTEQRDSAMYRCASSFRGSSQETQYFGPGTRLLVL.

This clonotype has at least ten counts. The J gene is TRBJ1-6, the V gene TRBV12-3 or TRBV12-4, with D unclear. This CDR3 is 13 amino acids long. V lost 6 bases to trimming and J lost 10 bases, with 13 bases between them. CDR3 residues: CASSPLMGSPLHF. In DNA, the CDR3 is TGTGCCAGCAGCCCATTGATGGGCTCACCCCTCCACTTT.

The chain has TRBV6-2 or TRBV6-3 and TRBJ1-2, with unresolved D. Germline V gives CDR1 MNHEY, CDR2 SVGEGT. Trimming removed 2 bases from V and 0 bases from J, with 10 bases in between. The CDR3 sequence is 15 residues long. The CDR3 loop is CASSYTDGTNYGYTF. The CDR3 DNA sequence: TGTGCCAGCAGTTACACCGACGGAACTAACTATGGCTACACCTTC.

This clonotype was observed many times. The chain combines TRBV9 with TRBJ1-5; D is uncertain. This CDR3 spans 13 amino acids. Deletions cut 0 bases from V and 7 bases from J, with 8 bases between. Germline V gives CDR1 SGDLS, CDR2 YYNGEE. Written as DNA, the CDR3 is TGTGCCAGCAGCGTAGATCCGGGCCAGCCCCAGCATTTT. It specifies CASSVDPGQPQHF.

On this clonotype itself: A read error may explain this, as a much larger clone is one base away. The V call is TRBV7-3, the J call TRBJ2-1; TRBD1 matches 7 bases. The CDR3 has 15 amino acids. With V trimmed by 6 bases and J by 10 bases, 15 bases remained unmatched. From germline, CDR1 is SGHTA and CDR2 FQGTGA. CDR3 DNA: TGTGCCAGCAGTAAGACCGGGACAGACTCCTACGAGCAGTTCTTC. Protein: CASSKTGTDSYEQFF.

This sequence joins TRBV7-9 and TRBJ1-2, with TRBD1 identical over 7 bases. This CDR3 spans 16 amino acids. Germline V gene sequence: CDR1 SEHNR, CDR2 FQNEAQ (reference sequence). Trimming took 3 bases from V and 7 from J; bases not matched to a gene: 14. CDR3 amino acids: CASSFGQARGYGGYTF. CDR3 coding DNA: TGTGCCAGCAGCTTCGGACAGGCGAGGGGCTACGGTGGCTACACCTTC.

The chain is built from TRBV19 and TRBJ1-6, with 7 bases matching TRBD1. Germline CDR1 and CDR2: LNHDA and SQIVND (reference sequence). The ends lost 0 bases at V and 11 bases at J; junction bases unmatched: 1. The CDR3 runs to 13 residues. CDR3 coding DNA: TGTGCCAGTAGTATAGACAGGGGGACACCCCTCCACTTT. Amino acid sequence: CASSIDRGTPLHF.

V and J are TRBV7-2 and TRBJ2-3; the D is unclear. Trimming pared 5 bases from V and 0 bases from J, leaving 6 bases between. This CDR3 has 13 residues. Germline lookup yields CDR1 SGHTA and CDR2 FQGNSA. The CDR3 here is CASSTKSTDTQYF. CDR3 nucleotides: TGTGCCAGCAGCACGAAGAGCACAGATACGCAGTATTTT.

V usage is TRBV12-3 or TRBV12-4 and J usage is TRBJ2-7; TRBD1 aligns across 11 bases. This CDR3 region has 20 residues. The CDR3 region is CASGSIRTGGAKPHDYEQYF. The CDR3 bases are TGTGCTAGTGGTTCTATCAGGACAGGGGGCGCAAAACCCCACGACTACGAGCAGTACTTC.

The chain uses TRBV6-5 and TRBJ2-7; 9 positions agree with TRBD1. The CDR3 has 14 amino acids. Germline CDR1 is MNHEY and CDR2 is SVGAGI. V dropped 6 bases and J dropped 3; count of bases not matched to a gene: 6. CDR3 nucleotide sequence: TGTGCCAGCAGATCCTCGGGACAGGGCTACGAGCAGTACTTC. It codes for CASRSSGQGYEQYF.

The rearrangement joins TRBV6-5 to TRBJ2-7; no reliable D call. V gave up 0 bases and J gave up 6 bases, with 9 bases separating them. This CDR3 has 13 amino acids. In germline, CDR1 is MNHEY, CDR2 SVGAGI. This chain's CDR3 is CASSYSRTVEQYF. The CDR3 nucleotides are TGTGCCAGCAGTTACTCGCGAACAGTCGAGCAGTACTTC.

This sequence joins TRBV25-1 and TRBJ1-3; no firm D call. Germline V CDR1 and CDR2: MGHDK, SYGVNS. The CDR3 runs 14 residues. Trimming stripped 8 bases from V and 3 bases from J, with 14 bases between. CDR3 in DNA: TGTGCCAGCCGACCTTTTGACAATGGAAACACCATATATTTT. This encodes CASRPFDNGNTIYF. The full variable domain, its missing parts supplied by reference TRBV25-1 and TRBJ1-3, is EADIYQTPRYLVIGTGKKITLECSQTMGHDKMYWYQQDPGMELHLIHYSYGVNSTEKGDLSSESTVSRIRTEHFPLTLESARPSHTSQYLCASRPFDNGNTIYFGEGSWLTVV.

A few counts support this clonotype. This chain joins TRBV7-2 and TRBJ2-5; the match to TRBD2 covers 10 bases. This CDR3 is built from 16 residues. The germline CDR1 and CDR2 sequences are SGHTA and FQGNSA. The V gene end was trimmed by 5 bases and the J gene end by 7 bases; junction bases not matched to a gene: 13. For the CDR3, the DNA is TGTGCCAGCAGCATAGGGTCGGAGCGGGGGGGCGGGACCCAGTACTTC. This codes for CASSIGSERGGGTQYF.

The chain has TRBV19 and TRBJ1-2, with unresolved D. The V gene's germline CDR1 is LNHDA and CDR2 SQIVND (reference sequence). Deletions cut 1 base from V and 0 bases from J, with 9 bases between. The CDR3 contains 15 residues. The CDR3 DNA sequence: TGTGCCAGTAGTATAGTGGAGGGAACTAACTATGGCTACACCTTC. It specifies CASSIVEGTNYGYTF.

This clonotype was found a few times. The genes are TRBV7-2 and TRBJ2-7; the D is unclear. V was shortened by 10 bases and J by 3 bases, with 19 bases between the two germline ends. Germline CDR1 and CDR2: SGHTA and FQGNSA. CDR3 length: 14 residues. The CDR3 reads CATAIDSLSYEQYF. CDR3 nucleotide sequence: TGTGCCACCGCCATTGATAGCCTTAGCTACGAGCAGTACTTC.